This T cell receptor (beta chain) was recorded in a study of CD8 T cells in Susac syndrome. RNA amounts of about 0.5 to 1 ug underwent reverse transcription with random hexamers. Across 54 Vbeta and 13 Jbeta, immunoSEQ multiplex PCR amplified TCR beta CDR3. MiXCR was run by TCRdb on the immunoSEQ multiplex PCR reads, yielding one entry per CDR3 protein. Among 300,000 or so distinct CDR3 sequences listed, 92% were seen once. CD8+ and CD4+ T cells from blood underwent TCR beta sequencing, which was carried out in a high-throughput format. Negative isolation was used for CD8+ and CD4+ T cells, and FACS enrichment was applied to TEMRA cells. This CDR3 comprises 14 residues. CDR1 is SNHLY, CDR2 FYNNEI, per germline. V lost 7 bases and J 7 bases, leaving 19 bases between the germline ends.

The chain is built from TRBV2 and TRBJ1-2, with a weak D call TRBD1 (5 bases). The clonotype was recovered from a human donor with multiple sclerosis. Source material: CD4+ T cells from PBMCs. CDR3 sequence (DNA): TGTGCCAGCATTTTTACGGGGCAGGTCCCTGGCTACACCTTC. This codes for CASIFTGQVPGYTF.